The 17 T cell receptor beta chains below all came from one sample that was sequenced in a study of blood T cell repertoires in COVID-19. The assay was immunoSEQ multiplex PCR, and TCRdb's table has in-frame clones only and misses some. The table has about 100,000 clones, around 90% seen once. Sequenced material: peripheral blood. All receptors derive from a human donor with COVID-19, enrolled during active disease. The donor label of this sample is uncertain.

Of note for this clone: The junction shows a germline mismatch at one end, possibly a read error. CDR3 protein: CASSLAGFPYEQYF. Written as DNA, the CDR3 is TGTGCCAGCAGCCTAGCGGGCTTTCCCTACGAGCAGTACTTC. The chain employs TRBV7-7 and TRBJ2-7; TRBD2 matches at 8 bases. CDR1 and CDR2 from the germline V gene are SSHAT and FNYEAQ (reference sequence). This CDR3 has 14 residues.

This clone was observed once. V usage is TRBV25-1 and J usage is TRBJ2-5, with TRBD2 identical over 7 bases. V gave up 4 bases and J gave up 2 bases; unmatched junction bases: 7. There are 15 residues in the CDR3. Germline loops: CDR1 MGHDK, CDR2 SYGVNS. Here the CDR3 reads CASSGEGWEQETQYF. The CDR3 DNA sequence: TGTGCCAGCAGTGGGGAGGGTTGGGAACAAGAGACCCAGTACTTC.

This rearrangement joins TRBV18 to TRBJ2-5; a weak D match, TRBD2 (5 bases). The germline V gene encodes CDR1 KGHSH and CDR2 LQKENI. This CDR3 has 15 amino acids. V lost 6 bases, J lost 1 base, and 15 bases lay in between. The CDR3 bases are TGTGCCAGCTCTCCCGGGAAGGCTATCCAAGAGACCCAGTACTTC. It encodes CASSPGKAIQETQYF.

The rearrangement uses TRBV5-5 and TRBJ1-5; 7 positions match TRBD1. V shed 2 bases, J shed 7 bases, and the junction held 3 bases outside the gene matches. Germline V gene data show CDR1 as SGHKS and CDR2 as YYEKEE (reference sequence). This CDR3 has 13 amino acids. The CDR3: CASSFGGGQPQHF. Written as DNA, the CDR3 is TGTGCCAGCAGCTTTGGAGGGGGCCAGCCCCAGCATTTT.

CDR3 DNA: TGTGCCAGCAGCCCCGGACTAGCGGGAGGTCAAGAGACCCAGTACTTC. This sequence encodes CASSPGLAGGQETQYF. This rearrangement joins TRBV7-2 to TRBJ2-5; 14 bases line up with TRBD2. The CDR3 length is 16 residues. After removal of 5 bases from V and 2 bases from J, the junction contained 4 bases not matched to a gene. Germline CDR1 and CDR2: SGHTA and FQGNSA.

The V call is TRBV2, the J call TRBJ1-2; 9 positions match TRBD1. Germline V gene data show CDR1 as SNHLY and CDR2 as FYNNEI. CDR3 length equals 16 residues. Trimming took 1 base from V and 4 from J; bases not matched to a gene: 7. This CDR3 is CASSEGPGQGGYGYTF. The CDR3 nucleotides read TGTGCCAGCAGTGAAGGGCCGGGACAGGGTGGCTATGGCTACACCTTC.

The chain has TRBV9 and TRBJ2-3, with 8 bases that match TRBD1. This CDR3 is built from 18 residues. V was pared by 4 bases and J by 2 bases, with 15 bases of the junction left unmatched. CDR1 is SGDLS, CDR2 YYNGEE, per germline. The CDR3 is CASSLNPGTGLNTDTQYF. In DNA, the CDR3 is TGTGCCAGCAGCCTAAACCCGGGGACAGGACTAAACACAGATACGCAGTATTTT.

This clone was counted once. The CDR3 coding sequence is TGTGCCAGTCAGGCGACTAGCGCGCACCAAGAGACCCAGTACTTC. Encoded protein: CASQATSAHQETQYF. The gene calls are TRBV19 and TRBJ2-5; 8 nucleotides align to TRBD2. V shed 8 bases, J shed 0 bases, and the junction held 8 bases outside the gene matches. The CDR3 runs 15 residues. Germline V gene sequence: CDR1 LNHDA, CDR2 SQIVND (reference sequence).

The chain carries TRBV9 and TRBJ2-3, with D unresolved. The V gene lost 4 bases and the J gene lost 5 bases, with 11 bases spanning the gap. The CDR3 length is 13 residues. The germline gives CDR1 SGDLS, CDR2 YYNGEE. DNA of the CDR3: TGTGCCAGCAGCCCCTATGAGCAAGATACGCAGTATTTT. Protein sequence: CASSPYEQDTQYF.

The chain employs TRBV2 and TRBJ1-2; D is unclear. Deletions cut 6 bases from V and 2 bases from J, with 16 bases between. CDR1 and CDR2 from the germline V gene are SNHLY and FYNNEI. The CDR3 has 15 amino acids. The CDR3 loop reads CASRPSGNPNYGYTF. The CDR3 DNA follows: TGTGCCAGCAGACCCTCGGGGAATCCGAACTATGGCTACACCTTC.

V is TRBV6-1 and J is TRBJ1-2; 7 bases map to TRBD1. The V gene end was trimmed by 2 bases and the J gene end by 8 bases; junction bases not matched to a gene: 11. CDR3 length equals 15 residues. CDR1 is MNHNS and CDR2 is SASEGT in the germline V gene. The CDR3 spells CASSESSGGGGGYTF. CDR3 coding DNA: TGTGCCAGCAGTGAAAGTTCAGGGGGTGGCGGCGGCTACACCTTC.

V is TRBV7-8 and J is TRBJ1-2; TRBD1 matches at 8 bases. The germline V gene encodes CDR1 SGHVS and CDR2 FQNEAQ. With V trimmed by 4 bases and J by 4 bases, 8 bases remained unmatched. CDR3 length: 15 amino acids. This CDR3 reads CASSSLTRGPYGYTF. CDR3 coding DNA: TGTGCCAGCAGCTCGTTAACCAGGGGGCCCTATGGCTACACCTTC.

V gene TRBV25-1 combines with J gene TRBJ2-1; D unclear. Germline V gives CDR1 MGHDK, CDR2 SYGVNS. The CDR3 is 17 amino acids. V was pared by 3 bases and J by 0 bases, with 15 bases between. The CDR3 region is CASSDLPSPPSYNEQFF. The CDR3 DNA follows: TGTGCCAGCAGTGACCTACCTTCCCCCCCCTCCTACAATGAGCAGTTCTTC.

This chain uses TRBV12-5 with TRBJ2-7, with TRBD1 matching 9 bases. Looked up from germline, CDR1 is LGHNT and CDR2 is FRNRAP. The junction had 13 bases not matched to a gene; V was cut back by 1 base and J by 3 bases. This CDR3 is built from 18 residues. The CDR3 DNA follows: TGTGCTAGTGGTTTGGCCTCTCCCGGGACAGGGTTAGGCTACGAGCAGTACTTC. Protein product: CASGLASPGTGLGYEQYF.

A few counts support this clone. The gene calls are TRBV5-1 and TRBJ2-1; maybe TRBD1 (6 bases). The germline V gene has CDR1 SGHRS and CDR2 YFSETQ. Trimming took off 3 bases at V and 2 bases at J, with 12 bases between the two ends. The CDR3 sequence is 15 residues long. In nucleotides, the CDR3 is TGCGCCAGCAGCTGGGGACAAGGGGCCTACAATGAGCAGTTCTTC. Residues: CASSWGQGAYNEQFF.

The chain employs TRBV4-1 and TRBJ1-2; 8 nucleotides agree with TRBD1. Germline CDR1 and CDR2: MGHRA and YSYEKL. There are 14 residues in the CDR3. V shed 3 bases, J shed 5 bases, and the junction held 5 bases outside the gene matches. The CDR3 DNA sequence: TGCGCCAGCAGCCAGAAGGACAGGGAGTATGGCTACACCTTC. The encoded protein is CASSQKDREYGYTF.

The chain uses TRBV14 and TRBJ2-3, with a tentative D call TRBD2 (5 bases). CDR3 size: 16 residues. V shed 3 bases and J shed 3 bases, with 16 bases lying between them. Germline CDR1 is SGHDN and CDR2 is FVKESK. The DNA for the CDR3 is TGTGCCAGCAGCCAGAGACAAGGAGAGGGTACAGATACGCAGTATTTT. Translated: CASSQRQGEGTDTQYF.